This T cell receptor beta chain comes out of a study of T cells in Graves' hyperthyroidism and ophthalmopathy. With duration under 3 months, ophthalmopathy was active: Clinical Activity Score at least 3, NOSPECS at least 4. TCR beta CDR3 regions were amplified from RNA. The primer set for the first-round RT-PCR of the TCR CDR3 was HTBI. TCRdb re-called the multiplex PCR reads through MiXCR, storing one row per CDR3 protein. Of roughly 560,000 distinct CDR3 sequences in the sample, 14% to 15% were seen once. In germline, CDR1 is DFQATT, CDR2 SNEGSKA (reference sequence). CDR3 length: 16 residues. Trimming removed 2 bases from V and 0 bases from J, with 14 bases in between.

This receptor was taken from a woman aged 40 to 50 with Graves' ophthalmopathy. Sequenced input: blood. The chain links TRBV20-1 to TRBJ1-5; TRBD1 might be the D (5 bases). The CDR3 bases are TGCAGTGCTAGACTAGTGACAGATAATAGCAATCAGCCCCAGCATTTT. Translated, it gives CSARLVTDNSNQPQHF.